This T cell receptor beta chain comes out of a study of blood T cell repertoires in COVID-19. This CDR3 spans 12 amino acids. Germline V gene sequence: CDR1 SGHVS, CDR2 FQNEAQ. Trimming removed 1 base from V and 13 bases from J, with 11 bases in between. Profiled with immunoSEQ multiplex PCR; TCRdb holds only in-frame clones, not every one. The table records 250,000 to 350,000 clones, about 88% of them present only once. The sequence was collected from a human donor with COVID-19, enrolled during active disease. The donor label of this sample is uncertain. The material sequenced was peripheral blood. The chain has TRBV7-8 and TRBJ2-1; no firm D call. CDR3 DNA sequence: TGTGCCAGCAGCTTAGTTCCACAGCTCCAGTTCTTC. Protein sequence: CASSLVPQLQFF.